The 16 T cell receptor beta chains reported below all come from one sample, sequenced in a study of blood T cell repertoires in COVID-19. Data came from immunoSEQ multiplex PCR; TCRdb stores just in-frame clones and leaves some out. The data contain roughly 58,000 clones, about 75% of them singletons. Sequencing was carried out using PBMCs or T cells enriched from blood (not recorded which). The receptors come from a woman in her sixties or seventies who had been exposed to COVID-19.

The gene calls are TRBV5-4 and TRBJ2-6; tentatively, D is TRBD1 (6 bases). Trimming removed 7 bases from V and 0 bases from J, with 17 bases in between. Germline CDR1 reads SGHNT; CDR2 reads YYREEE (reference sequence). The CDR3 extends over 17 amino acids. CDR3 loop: CASGELQGFSGANVLTF. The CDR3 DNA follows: TGTGCCAGCGGCGAACTACAGGGTTTCTCTGGGGCCAACGTCCTGACTTTC.

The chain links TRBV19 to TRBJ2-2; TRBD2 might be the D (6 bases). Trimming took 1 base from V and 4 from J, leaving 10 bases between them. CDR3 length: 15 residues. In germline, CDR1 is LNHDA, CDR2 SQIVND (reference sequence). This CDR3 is CASSIAGDGTGELFF. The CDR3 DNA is TGTGCCAGTAGTATAGCGGGAGACGGCACCGGGGAGCTGTTTTTT.

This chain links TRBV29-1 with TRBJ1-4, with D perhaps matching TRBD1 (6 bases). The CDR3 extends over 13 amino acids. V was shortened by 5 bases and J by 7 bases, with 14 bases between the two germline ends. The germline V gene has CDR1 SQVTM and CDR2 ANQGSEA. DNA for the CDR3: TGCAGCGTTAAAGGCACAGGGTTTGAAAAACTGTTTTTT. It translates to CSVKGTGFEKLFF.

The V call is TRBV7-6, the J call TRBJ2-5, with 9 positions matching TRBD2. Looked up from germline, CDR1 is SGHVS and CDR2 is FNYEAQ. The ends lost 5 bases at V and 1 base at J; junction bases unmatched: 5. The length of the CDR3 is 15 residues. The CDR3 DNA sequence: TGTGCCAGCAGCCTCAGCGGGGGGCTCCAAGAGACCCAGTACTTC. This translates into CASSLSGGLQETQYF.

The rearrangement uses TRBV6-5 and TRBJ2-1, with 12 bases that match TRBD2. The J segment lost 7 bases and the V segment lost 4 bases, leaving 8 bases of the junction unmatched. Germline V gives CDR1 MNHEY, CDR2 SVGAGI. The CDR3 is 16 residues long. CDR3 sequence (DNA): TGTGCCAGCAGTTCTTTATGGACTAGCGGGGTTAATGAGCAGTTCTTC. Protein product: CASSSLWTSGVNEQFF.

CDR3 residues: CASGEASSYEQYF. The CDR3 DNA reads as TGTGCCAGTGGGGAGGCGAGCTCCTACGAGCAGTACTTC. This chain connects TRBV27 to TRBJ2-7; D possibly corresponds to TRBD2 (6 bases). The germline V gene has CDR1 MNHEY and CDR2 SMNVEV (reference sequence). Between the trimmed V and J ends, which lost 9 bases and 0 bases, there was a span of 12 bases. This CDR3 has 13 residues.

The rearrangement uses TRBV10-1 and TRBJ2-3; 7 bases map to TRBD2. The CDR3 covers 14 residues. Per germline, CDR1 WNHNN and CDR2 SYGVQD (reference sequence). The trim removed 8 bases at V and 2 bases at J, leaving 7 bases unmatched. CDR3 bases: TGCGCCAGCTCCACCGGGACTACCACAGATACGCAGTATTTT. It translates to CASSTGTTTDTQYF.

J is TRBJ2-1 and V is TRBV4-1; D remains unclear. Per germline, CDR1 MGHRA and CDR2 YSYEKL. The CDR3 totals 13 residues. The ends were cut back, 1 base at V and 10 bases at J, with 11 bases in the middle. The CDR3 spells CASSQVDRREQFF. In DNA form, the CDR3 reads TGCGCCAGCAGCCAAGTCGATCGGCGGGAGCAGTTCTTC.

The CDR3 spells CASSPRGLSNEKLFF. CDR3 sequence (DNA): TGTGCCAGCAGCCCCAGGGGGCTTTCTAATGAAAAACTGTTTTTT. The chain links TRBV13 to TRBJ1-4; 8 bases agree with TRBD1. The germline gives CDR1 PRHDT, CDR2 FYEKMQ (reference sequence). The CDR3 has 15 residues. Trimming cost V 5 bases and J 3 bases; bases outside gene matches: 5.

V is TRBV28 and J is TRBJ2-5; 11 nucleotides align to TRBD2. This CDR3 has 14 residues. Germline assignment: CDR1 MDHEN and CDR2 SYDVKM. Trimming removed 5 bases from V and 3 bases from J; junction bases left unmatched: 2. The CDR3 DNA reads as TGTGCCAGCAGTATGACTAGCGGGAAAGAGACCCAGTACTTC. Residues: CASSMTSGKETQYF.

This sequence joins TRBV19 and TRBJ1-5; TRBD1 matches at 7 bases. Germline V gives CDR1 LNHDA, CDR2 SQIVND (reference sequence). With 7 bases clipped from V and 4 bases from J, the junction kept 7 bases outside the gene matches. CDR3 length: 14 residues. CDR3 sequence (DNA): TGTGCCAGTAAAAGGGGGCGCGGGAATCAGCCCCAGCATTTT. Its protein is CASKRGRGNQPQHF.

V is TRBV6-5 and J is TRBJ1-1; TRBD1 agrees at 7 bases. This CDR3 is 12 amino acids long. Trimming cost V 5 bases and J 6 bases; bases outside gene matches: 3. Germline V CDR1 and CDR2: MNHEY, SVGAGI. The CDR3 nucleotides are TGTGCCAGCAGTCACAGGGGAGCTGAAGCTTTCTTT. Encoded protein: CASSHRGAEAFF.

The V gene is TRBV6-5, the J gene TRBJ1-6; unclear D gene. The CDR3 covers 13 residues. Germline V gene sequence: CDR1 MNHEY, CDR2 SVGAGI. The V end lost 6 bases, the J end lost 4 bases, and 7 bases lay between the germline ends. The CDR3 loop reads CASREGYNSPLHF. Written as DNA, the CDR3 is TGTGCCAGCAGGGAGGGATATAATTCACCCCTCCACTTT.

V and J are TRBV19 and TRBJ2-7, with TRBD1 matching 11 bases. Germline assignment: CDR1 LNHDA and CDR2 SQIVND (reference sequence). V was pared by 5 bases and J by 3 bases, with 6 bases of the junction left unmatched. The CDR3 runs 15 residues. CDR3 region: CASSRPGTGGYEQYF. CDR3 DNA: TGTGCCAGTAGTCGGCCCGGGACAGGGGGCTACGAGCAGTACTTC.

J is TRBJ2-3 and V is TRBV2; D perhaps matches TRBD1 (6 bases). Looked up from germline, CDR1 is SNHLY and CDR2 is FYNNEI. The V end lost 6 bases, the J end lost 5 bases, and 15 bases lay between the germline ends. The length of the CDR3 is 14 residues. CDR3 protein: CASRGAPSGDTQYF. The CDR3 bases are TGTGCCAGCAGGGGGGCCCCTTCTGGAGATACGCAGTATTTT.

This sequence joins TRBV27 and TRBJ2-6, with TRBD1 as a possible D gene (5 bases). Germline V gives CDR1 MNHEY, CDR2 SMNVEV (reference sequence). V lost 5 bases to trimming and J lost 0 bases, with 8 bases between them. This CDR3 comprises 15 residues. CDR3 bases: TGTGCCAGCAGTATAACAGGCTCTGGGGCCAACGTCCTGACTTTC. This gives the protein CASSITGSGANVLTF.